The 27 T cell receptor beta chains below come from one sample, sequenced in a study of neurological immune-mediated disorders. The time point is: longitudinal time-point 3. TCRdb re-derived calls from the 5' RACE reads in MiXCR, one entry per CDR3 protein. The table lists approximately 48,000 distinct CDR3 sequences, roughly 13% of them singletons. The sequenced sample was PBMCs. The receptors come from a male donor with HTLV-1-associated myelopathy (HAM/TSP).

This clonotype was recorded at least ten times. The V call is TRBV9, the J call TRBJ2-1; D is unclear. Germline V CDR1 and CDR2: SGDLS, YYNGEE. The V gene lost 0 bases and the J gene lost 0 bases, with 7 bases spanning the gap. The CDR3 loop spans 15 amino acids. CDR3 DNA sequence: TGTGCCAGCAGCGTAGGCGTTAGCTCCTACAATGAGCAGTTCTTC. Its translation: CASSVGVSSYNEQFF.

This clonotype was seen ten or more times. The J gene is TRBJ2-7, the V gene TRBV7-2; TRBD1 agrees at 8 bases. V shed 7 bases, J shed 2 bases, and the junction held 7 bases outside the gene matches. Germline lookup yields CDR1 SGHTA and CDR2 FQGNSA. The CDR3 runs to 14 residues. CDR3: CASNGQGIAYEQYF. As DNA, the CDR3 is TGTGCCAGCAACGGACAGGGAATCGCCTACGAGCAGTACTTC.

J is TRBJ2-3 and V is TRBV20-1; 8 bases line up with TRBD2. CDR1 and CDR2 from the germline V gene are DFQATT and SNEGSKA (reference sequence). There are 17 residues in the CDR3. V shed 1 base and J 2 bases; nucleotides not matched to a gene: 11. CDR3 nucleotide sequence: TGCAGTGCTAGAGGGGGTCTGCGGACTAGCCTCACAGATACGCAGTATTTT. Translating it yields CSARGGLRTSLTDTQYF.

This clonotype was seen many times. J is TRBJ1-5 and V is TRBV28; 9 nucleotides agree with TRBD1. V lost 6 bases to trimming and J lost 0 bases; unmatched junction nucleotides: 0. The CDR3 is made up of 14 amino acids. CDR1 and CDR2 from the germline V gene are MDHEN and SYDVKM. This chain's CDR3 is CASRDRGSNQPQHF. The CDR3, as DNA: TGTGCCAGCAGGGACAGGGGTAGCAATCAGCCCCAGCATTTT.

This clonotype was observed at least ten times. The V call is TRBV7-8, the J call TRBJ2-7; a weak D match, TRBD2 (6 bases). V was trimmed by 5 bases and J by 5 bases, leaving 19 bases between them. This CDR3 region has 15 residues. The V gene's germline CDR1 is SGHVS and CDR2 FQNEAQ. This CDR3 reads CASSPGRVGPHEQYF. CDR3 sequence (DNA): TGTGCCAGCAGCCCCGGGAGAGTCGGACCCCACGAGCAGTACTTC.

This clonotype was found many times. This chain connects TRBV11-2 to TRBJ1-5; unclear D gene. In germline, CDR1 is SGHAT, CDR2 FQNNGV. Trimming stripped 3 bases from V and 3 bases from J, with 6 bases between. The CDR3 totals 13 residues. The CDR3 sequence is CASSFGPNQPQHF. The DNA for the CDR3 is TGTGCCAGCAGCTTTGGGCCCAATCAGCCCCAGCATTTT.

This clonotype has ten or more counts. The gene calls are TRBV29-1 and TRBJ2-3; D remains ambiguous. The V end lost 3 bases, the J end lost 3 bases, and 13 bases lay between the germline ends. There are 14 residues in the CDR3. Germline V lookup: CDR1 SQVTM, CDR2 ANQGSEA. In nucleotides, the CDR3 is TGCAGCGTTGAGGGTCTAAAAGAGACAGATACGCAGTATTTT. Encoded protein: CSVEGLKETDTQYF.

This clonotype was counted at least ten times. This sequence joins TRBV27 and TRBJ1-2; 8 bases fit TRBD1. Germline V lookup: CDR1 MNHEY, CDR2 SMNVEV (reference sequence). Trimming removed 6 bases from V and 8 bases from J; junction bases left unmatched: 5. This CDR3 has 12 amino acids. In DNA, the CDR3 is TGTGCCAGCAGGGACAGGGCAGGAGGCTACACCTTC. This gives the protein CASRDRAGGYTF.

This clonotype was counted many times. This chain joins TRBV5-1 and TRBJ1-1; 12 bases fit TRBD1. The J segment lost 1 base and the V segment lost 5 bases, leaving 6 bases of the junction unmatched. The CDR3 covers 16 residues. Germline CDR1 reads SGHRS; CDR2 reads YFSETQ. CDR3: CASSITGQGANTEAFF. CDR3 sequence (DNA): TGCGCCAGCAGTATTACGGGACAGGGGGCGAACACTGAAGCTTTCTTT.

This clonotype was counted ten times or more. The J gene is TRBJ2-2, the V gene TRBV10-2; D is perhaps TRBD1 or TRBD2 (5 bases each). The germline gives CDR1 WSHSY, CDR2 SAAADI. The V end was cut by 3 bases, the J end by 6 bases, with 11 bases between. The CDR3 has 14 amino acids. The CDR3 loop reads CASSDAGAAGELFF. The CDR3 DNA is TGCGCCAGCAGTGATGCCGGGGCAGCCGGGGAGCTGTTTTTT.

This clonotype showed up many times. This rearrangement joins TRBV29-1 to TRBJ1-3, with TRBD1 matching 9 bases. The germline CDR1 and CDR2 sequences are SQVTM and ANQGSEA. CDR3 size: 14 residues. V was clipped by 7 bases and J by 0 bases; unmatched bases: 4. CDR3 protein: CSARTGVSGNTIYF. Written as DNA, the CDR3 is TGCAGCGCCCGGACAGGGGTCTCTGGAAACACCATATATTTT.

This clonotype has a single count. Since a much larger clone is just one base distant, this may be a read error. The V gene is TRBV9, the J gene TRBJ2-5; D is uncertain. Deletions cut 4 bases from V and 4 bases from J, with 14 bases between. Germline CDR1 is SGDLS and CDR2 is YYNGEE. The CDR3 extends over 14 amino acids. CDR3 sequence: CASSPLDVVETQYF. CDR3 coding DNA: TGTGCCAGCAGCCCCCTCGACGTAGTAGAGACCCAGTACTTC.

This clonotype has ten or more counts. The rearrangement uses TRBV4-1 and TRBJ1-2; 11 bases fit TRBD1. This CDR3 comprises 14 residues. The germline V gene encodes CDR1 MGHRA and CDR2 YSYEKL. Germline trimming cut 4 bases from V and 9 bases from J; bases unmatched to any gene: 7. CDR3 coding DNA: TGCGCCAGCAGCCGAGGACAGGGGGCTCGGAGCTACACCTTC. Amino acids: CASSRGQGARSYTF.

This clonotype was observed at least ten times. The chain employs TRBV10-3 and TRBJ1-1; D is ambiguous. V was clipped by 4 bases and J by 1 base, with 10 bases between them. Per germline, CDR1 ENHRY and CDR2 SYGVKD. This CDR3 has 14 amino acids. The CDR3 coding sequence is TGTGCCATCAGTGTACGGCAGGAGAACACTGAAGCTTTCTTT. Protein sequence: CAISVRQENTEAFF.

This clonotype showed up many times. The chain couples TRBV7-9 to TRBJ2-7; the D call may be TRBD1 or TRBD2 (5 bases each). The CDR3 has 15 amino acids. Deletions cut 1 base from V and 2 bases from J, with 12 bases between. Looked up from germline, CDR1 is SEHNR and CDR2 is FQNEAQ (reference sequence). CDR3 sequence: CASSLDGTAAYEQYF. In DNA form, the CDR3 reads TGTGCCAGCAGCTTAGATGGGACCGCAGCCTACGAGCAGTACTTC.

This clonotype came up many times. The chain couples TRBV20-1 to TRBJ2-1; a possible D gene is TRBD1 (5 bases). The CDR3 covers 12 residues. The V end was cut by 2 bases, the J end by 12 bases, with 14 bases between. Germline CDR1 DFQATT, CDR2 SNEGSKA (reference sequence). CDR3 nucleotides: TGCAGTGCTAGACTACAGGCCCAGGCGCAGTTCTTC. This sequence encodes CSARLQAQAQFF.

The chain has TRBV11-3 and TRBJ2-7, with 7 bases that match TRBD2. Germline trimming cut 8 bases from V and 2 bases from J; bases unmatched to any gene: 9. The V gene's germline CDR1 is SGHNT and CDR2 YENEEA. CDR3 size: 14 residues. The CDR3 protein is CASSGWEGTYEQYF. Written as DNA, the CDR3 is TGTGCCAGCTCCGGCTGGGAGGGTACCTACGAGCAGTACTTC.

This clonotype was seen ten or more times. This chain joins TRBV28 and TRBJ2-2; possibly TRBD1 for D (5 bases). V lost 5 bases to trimming and J lost 1 base, with 11 bases between them. The CDR3 consists of 15 residues. CDR1 and CDR2 (germline): MDHEN, SYDVKM. The CDR3 sequence: CASSRTTENTGELFF. For the CDR3, the DNA is TGTGCCAGCAGTCGGACGACAGAGAACACCGGGGAGCTGTTTTTT.

This clonotype was found many times. J is TRBJ1-5 and V is TRBV5-1; D possibly corresponds to TRBD1 (6 bases). The CDR3 runs 15 residues. Germline V gives CDR1 SGHRS, CDR2 YFSETQ. Trimming pared 2 bases from V and 1 base from J, leaving 10 bases between. The chain's CDR3 is CASSFAGDSNQPQHF. The CDR3 nucleotides are TGCGCCAGCAGCTTCGCAGGGGACAGCAATCAGCCCCAGCATTTT.

This clonotype was counted ten times or more. CDR3 sequence reads: CASSQEVAFAQHF. CDR3 sequence (DNA): TGCGCCAGCAGCCAAGAAGTTGCCTTCGCCCAGCATTTT. V usage is TRBV4-3 and J usage is TRBJ1-5; D gene uncertain. Per the germline V gene, CDR1 is LGHNA and CDR2 is YSLEER. Trimming left V 0 bases short and J 11 bases short, with 11 bases between. The CDR3 spans 13 residues.

This clonotype was observed at least ten times. This chain links TRBV2 with TRBJ1-6, with 8 bases lining up with TRBD1. Per germline, CDR1 SNHLY and CDR2 FYNNEI. CDR3 length equals 18 residues. Trimming cost V 3 bases and J 9 bases; bases outside gene matches: 16. The CDR3 here is CASSDQTGARGDGSPLHF. For the CDR3, the DNA is TGTGCCAGCAGTGACCAGACAGGGGCGAGAGGGGATGGTTCACCCCTCCACTTT.

This clonotype came up many times. CDR3 protein: CASSDDLTGNTGELFF. For the CDR3, the DNA is TGTGCCAGCAGCGACGACCTCACAGGGAACACCGGGGAGCTGTTTTTT. The rearrangement links TRBV9 to TRBJ2-2; possibly TRBD1 for D (5 bases). CDR1 and CDR2 from the germline V gene are SGDLS and YYNGEE. The CDR3 loop spans 16 amino acids. V dropped 3 bases and J dropped 1 base, with 13 bases sitting between them.

Regarding this clonotype: A much larger clone lies a single base off, so this may be a read error. J is TRBJ1-2 and V is TRBV6-5, with a weak D call TRBD1 (6 bases). The germline V gene has CDR1 MNHEY and CDR2 SVGAGI. This CDR3 spans 15 amino acids. V shed 6 bases and J shed 4 bases, with 18 bases lying between them. The CDR3 nucleotides read TGTGCCAGCAGAAAGGCAGGGGCGAAATCCTATGGCTACACCTTC. As protein: CASRKAGAKSYGYTF.

This clonotype is a singleton in its sample. The CDR3 spells CASSLGPTSEETQYF. The CDR3 DNA reads TGCGCCAGCAGCTTGGGACCGACTAGTGAGGAGACCCAGTACTTC. The chain is built from TRBV5-1 and TRBJ2-5; TRBD2 is a possible D gene (6 bases). Germline V gene lookup returns CDR1 SGHRS and CDR2 YFSETQ. Trimming cost V 0 bases and J 5 bases, with 14 bases left between them. CDR3 size: 15 residues.

On this clonotype: A single base separates this from a much larger clone, so it may be a read error. The chain links TRBV5-1 to TRBJ2-3; D remains ambiguous. Per germline, CDR1 SGHRS and CDR2 YFSETQ. Deletions cut 0 bases from V and 2 bases from J, with 7 bases between. The CDR3 has 14 residues. CDR3 DNA: TGCGCCAGCAGCTTGGGCTCGCACACAGATACGCAGTATTTT. Its translation: CASSLGSHTDTQYF.

This clonotype was seen at least ten times. This rearrangement joins TRBV12-3 or TRBV12-4 to TRBJ2-7; tentative D call: TRBD2 (6 bases). V was pared by 4 bases and J by 1 base, with 11 bases between. The CDR3 extends over 14 amino acids. In DNA, the CDR3 is TGTGCCAGCAGTTATGAGGGAGGATCCTACGAGCAGTACTTC. Translating it yields CASSYEGGSYEQYF.

This clonotype was seen many times. The chain uses TRBV20-1 and TRBJ2-2, with D possibly being TRBD1 or TRBD2 (5 bases each). The CDR3 loop spans 14 amino acids. CDR1 DFQATT and CDR2 SNEGSKA come from the germline V gene (reference sequence). V was shortened by 2 bases and J by 6 bases, with 13 bases between the two germline ends. The CDR3 is CSARPTRTSGELFF. The CDR3 nucleotides read TGCAGTGCTAGACCTACTAGGACATCCGGGGAGCTGTTTTTT.